This T cell receptor (beta chain) was documented in a study of T-cell memory formation after mild COVID-19 (dated by TCRdb to the early 2020s). Context from the whole study: TCR sequence clusters from the two donors were found to be largely donor specific. T-cell clones expanding and contracting after mild COVID-19 in two donors were tracked by longitudinal TCRalpha and TCRbeta repertoire sequencing. Two young, previously healthy adult volunteers made up the cohort, one male and one female.

The listed sequencing device is Illumina NovaSeq 6000. TCRalpha and TCRbeta cDNA libraries were built by 5'RACE with constant-segment primers, adding sample barcodes and unique molecular identifiers. Trizol reagent was used to extract RNA from every sample. Libraries were amplified in two PCR steps, with a second sample barcode and Illumina TruSeq adapters added in the second step. Sequencing of the libraries was done on an Illumina NovaSeq, producing 2 x 150 bp paired-end reads. In the paper's pipeline: With migec v1.2.7, reads were demultiplexed and then collapsed into UMI-guided consensus sequences. With mixcr v2.1.11, UMI consensuses were aligned to TRA and TRB V and J templates and assembled into clonotypes. A clonotype was counted as expanded or contracted only if both edgeR and NoisET called the change significant, with noise models trained on biological replicates. edgeR calls used a false discovery rate-adjusted p below 0.01 and a log2 fold-change threshold of 1. PCA with hierarchical clustering of max-normalized trajectories of the 1000 most abundant clonotypes was used as exploratory dynamics analysis. The CD4 or CD8 phenotype of responding clones was assigned using the separately sequenced CD4+ and CD8+ repertoires. Through fastp at Q25 and MiXCR, TCRdb rebuilt clones from the public reads, retaining in-frame beta chains. Every CDR3 protein is listed once, alongside the most common genes and DNA of its rows. TCRdb, not the authors, supplied the V and J calls. The sample table shows fewer than 550,000 distinct CDR3 sequences, and approximately 20% are seen once. The top ten hold 8.4% of the sample.

This clonotype was seen only a few times. This clone's antigen is unknown. No base quality information exists; no much larger clone differs at one position. PBMCs were isolated by Ficoll-Paque density gradient centrifugation. Study-level results and caveats: Balanced CD4/CD8 phenotypes were observed for clones contracting from day 15 to 85, whereas a bias towards CD4+ was observed for a second wave of clones expanding from day 15 to 37. Some responding clones were detected in pre-infection memory, suggesting pre-existing cross-reactive memory T cells joined the SARS-CoV-2 response. The study covered only a couple of mild cases, and larger cohorts including severe cases with pre-infection samples were considered necessary. SARS-CoV-2 specificity of the second-wave clones peaking on day 37 was not confirmed. Contracting CD4+ clones were located mainly in the CM and EM memory subsets, whereas CD8+ clones were found to be enriched in EMRA.

The clonotype originates from an adult woman who had mild COVID-19 (a few samples of this study predate the infection). The sample titles of this study are shuffled in the database, so cell type and time point are left out; the donor was told from shared clones. The sequencing sample was made of PBMCs or a T cell subset sorted from them (not recorded which).

The nucleotide sequence reads as follows: TGTGCCAGCAGCGTAGGAGAGATTGACACTGAAGCTTTCTTT. This yields the protein CASSVGEIDTEAFF. The rearrangement joined TRBV9 to TRBJ1-1, with the D segment identity uncertain. The V and J ends are trimmed by 0 bases and 3 bases, leaving 9 bases between them. The germline V gene gives CDR1 as SGDLS and CDR2 as YYNGEE. Spanning cysteine to phenylalanine, the CDR3 consists of 14 amino acids. Only CDR3 DNA is held: 42 bases, read in frame from base 1.